Sequencing of this T cell receptor (beta chain) was carried out in a study of cytomegalovirus exposure and HLA in healthy donors. Study as a whole: In an earlier analysis, approximately 120 million unique TCR beta sequences were found from 150 million to 200 million T cells. Findings and limits, study-wide: Reports indicated that the classifier achieved high specificity and sensitivity in diagnosing cytomegalovirus status. TCR beta chains associated with HLA were, in a later analysis, more clonally expanded than equally common others.

The primer mix had 60 Vbeta and 13 Jbeta primers. Generated by immunoSEQ multiplex PCR, the TCRdb table keeps only in-frame clones and is missing some. This table lists 200,000 to 250,000 clones. The CDR3 loop spans 19 amino acids. CDR1 and CDR2 (germline): SGHTS, YDEGEE. The V segment lost 0 bases and the J segment 2 bases; nucleotides outside the gene matches: 12. At sampling all donors were nominally healthy, likely with unrecorded immune exposures. In the case of this clone: Its antigen is unidentified.

The sequence derives from a woman aged 30 to 39 in good health and CMV-seropositive. This rearrangement joins TRBV5-8 to TRBJ2-1; 9 nucleotides agree with TRBD2. Sample: PBMCs. The CDR3 loop reads CASSLAGGSGRYPYNEQFF. The CDR3 DNA reads TGTGCCAGCAGCTTGGCCGGTGGTAGCGGGAGATACCCCTACAATGAGCAGTTCTTC.